This TCR beta chain is drawn from a study of Ad26.COV2.S vaccination and SARS-CoV-2 variants. The repertoire was sequenced with immunoSEQ multiplex PCR; TCRdb's copy has only in-frame clones and lacks some. The sample shows around 370,000 clones, about 90% of them seen only once. With regard to this clone: What it binds is not known.

The V and J ends lost 0 bases and 0 bases respectively, with 8 bases between them. The CDR3 is 15 amino acids. Germline CDR1 reads MNHNS; CDR2 reads SASEGT. Study observations and caveats: With respect to non-spike TCR breadth, vaccine and placebo recipients were similar. Vaccine recipients showed a spike-specific TCR breadth that was higher than in placebo recipients.

The chain carries TRBV6-1 and TRBJ1-1, with D unclear. The sample here was peripheral blood, taken after recovery from COVID-19. This clonotype was obtained from a human donor who had recovered from COVID-19. CDR3 sequence: CASSEASRVNTEAFF. CDR3 DNA sequence: TGTGCCAGCAGTGAAGCTTCTAGGGTGAACACTGAAGCTTTCTTT.